This T cell receptor (beta chain) is drawn from a study of PD-L1 blockade in urothelial cancer (dated by TCRdb to about 2017). Background for the entire study: Every patient began therapy at some point between 2013 and 2015 and was given atezolizumab 1,200 mg intravenously every 3 weeks. Pretreatment blood TCR-seq was available for 27 to 30 patients, at least one posttreatment blood collection was obtained for around 24 patients, and tumor TCR-seq was available for around 24 patients. Blood samples gave median yields of approximately 130,000 T cells and 82,636 unique TCRs, along with a median clonality of about 0.084. Blood samples were analyzed 3 weeks after the start of treatment (second dose) and 6 weeks after the start of treatment. Twenty-five of 29 patients were males with bladder-origin urothelial cancer, and about 65% of the roughly 30 reported a prior smoking history. An ECOG performance status of 0 or 1 was recorded for the patients, and 0 to 3 prior chemotherapy regimens had been received by the patients. In the same patients, pretreatment tumors underwent whole exome sequencing and RNA sequencing in addition to TCR sequencing. Fewer than ten patients reached durable clinical benefit, while 20 patients did not. Pretreatment tumor samples, along with matched peripheral blood serially collected before and after atezolizumab treatment, were subjected to TCR sequencing. Somatic, immune and clinical correlates of response to PD-L1 blockade with atezolizumab in urothelial cancer were the focus of an exploratory multi-omic analysis. Durable clinical benefit was defined as a progression-free survival longer than 6 months, and TCR features were additionally tested against progression-free survival and overall survival. Points the paper makes about the study in general: A pretreatment peripheral blood TCR clonality below the median was linked to improved progression-free and overall survival. Because the sample size was small (n of about 29) and many exploratory analyses were performed, the results are intended to be hypothesis-generating. Among patients with durable benefit, tumor-associated TCR clones showed greater expansion in peripheral blood 3 weeks after treatment started (n ≈ 21, p = 0.022).

Each PCR received spiked-in synthetic TCR analog templates so that absolute template abundance could be estimated from read counts. TCRbeta CDR3 regions were amplified from genomic DNA with bias-controlled V and J gene primers using the immunoSEQ assay. Rearranged TCRbeta segments were sequenced at approximately 20X coverage. As for how the authors treated the data: Sequencing errors were corrected by clustering, and CDR3s were annotated against IMGT so that V, D and J genes could be assigned. Only productive TCRbeta rearrangements were used in downstream analyses, excluding out-of-frame or stop-codon sequences. Clonality was calculated as one minus the Shannon entropy normalized by the log of the number of unique productive sequences. Clones differing between time points or between blood and tumor were identified using Fisher's exact test with Benjamini-Hochberg correction, with an adjusted p below 0.01 applied as the threshold. TCRdb re-hosts the immuneACCESS table, in-frame sequences only. Its copies lack some clones; in the studies checked, an unresolved V gene accounts for under half of them, and the cause for the rest is not known. V, J and clone size derive from that table, while D and trimming were established from the DNA sequence. Present in this sample are about 41,000 clones, about 85% of which were seen just once. Clones ranked in the top ten supply about 2.7% of the sample.

This specimen's time point label, per the study, means: peripheral blood 6 weeks after treatment start. A total of 25 to 30 patients with locally advanced or metastatic urothelial carcinoma, treated at Memorial Sloan Kettering on a trial protocol, made up the cohort. Peripheral blood mononuclear cells were collected pretreatment and during treatment, with between 1 and 8 total time points per patient. The Qiagen DNeasy Blood extraction kit was used to purify genomic DNA from total PBMCs and tumor samples. Collected pretreatment and during treatment, PBMCs were isolated and stored as previously described. This clone was recorded a few times. Its cognate antigen has yet to be identified. One base away there is no much larger clone; base qualities are not given. The junction shows trimming of 6 bases on V and 1 base on J, plus 10 bases between the germline ends. The CDR3, from cysteine to phenylalanine, totals 13 residues. Only the CDR3 DNA is retained, 39 bases long and in frame from the first base. Reading the germline V gene gives CDR1 SGHVS and CDR2 FQNEAQ.

The material sequenced was PBMCs, taken around atezolizumab (anti-PD-L1) treatment. The V and J genes are TRBV7-8 and TRBJ2-7; tentative D gene TRBD2, with 6 bases matching. The clonotype comes from a man aged 70-80 years with urothelial cancer. In nucleotides, the sequence is TGTGCCAGCAGACCGACTAGGTCCTACGAGCAGTACTTC. The resulting protein is CASRPTRSYEQYF.